One T cell receptor (beta chain) is described in this entry. The antigen is unknown. This sample was included in a study of cytomegalovirus exposure and HLA in healthy donors. Study as a whole: The 100 to 150 validation repertoires and the 666 first-cohort repertoires shared a platform, a later analysis reported.

The V end lost 3 bases, the J end lost 4 bases, and 15 bases lay between the germline ends. Germline V gene data show CDR1 as PRHDT and CDR2 as FYEKMQ (reference sequence). CDR3 size: 16 residues. Method: immunoSEQ multiplex PCR; TCRdb's copy keeps in-frame clones and lacks some. The sample contains 200,000 to 250,000 clones, 70% to 90% of which appear only once. General study findings and limits: Associated with cytomegalovirus, according to the listing, were 150 to 200 TCR beta chains.

The sequencing sample was made of PBMCs. The genes are TRBV13 and TRBJ2-2; D is undetermined. The sequence derives from a woman aged 18 to 35 in good health and CMV-seronegative. CDR3 sequence: CASSFSGKRVTGELFF. In nucleotides, the CDR3 is TGTGCCAGCAGCTTCTCTGGAAAGCGCGTCACCGGGGAGCTGTTTTTT.